The next 14 T cell receptor beta chains were all read from a single sample in a study of T cells in Graves' hyperthyroidism and ophthalmopathy. TCR beta CDR3 regions were amplified from RNA. The TCR CDR3 first-round RT-PCR relied on the HTBI primer set. TCRdb re-called the multiplex PCR reads through MiXCR, storing one row per CDR3 protein. The sample has hundreds of thousands of distinct CDR3 sequences, over 15% seen once. Specimen: blood. All receptors derive from a woman between 18 and 29 years old with Graves' hyperthyroidism.

The genes are TRBV27 and TRBJ1-1; no definite D call. Germline CDR1 and CDR2: MNHEY and SMNVEV (reference sequence). The germline V and J ends were trimmed by 5 bases and 1 base, with 14 bases remaining between them. The CDR3 loop spans 15 amino acids. The CDR3 region has the DNA TGTGCCAGCAGTACACGTCGGGCCTCGAACACTGAAGCTTTCTTT. It codes for CASSTRRASNTEAFF.

This clonotype is a singleton in its sample. The limits of the CDR3 on the DNA are not certain, so only TCRdb's listed CDR3 is given. J is TRBJ1-1 and V is TRBV11-2; the DNA was not used to check the table's D call, TRBD1. The CDR3 is 19 residues long, ends included. Germline V CDR1 and CDR2: SGHAT, FQNNGV. The CDR3 spells CASSLLTLSEAFFGQSAFF.

V gene TRBV15 combines with J gene TRBJ2-5, with TRBD1 matching 10 bases. Germline V gene lookup returns CDR1 LNHNV and CDR2 YYDKDF (reference sequence). V lost 5 bases, J lost 2 bases, and 2 bases stayed unmatched. The CDR3 consists of 14 residues. CDR3 bases: TGTGCCACCAGCCAGGACAGGGGGCAAGAGACCCAGTACTTC. It encodes CATSQDRGQETQYF.

V usage is TRBV19 and J usage is TRBJ1-1; a possible D gene is TRBD1 (5 bases). V lost 6 bases and J lost 5, with 19 bases in between. Germline V CDR1 and CDR2: LNHDA, SQIVND (reference sequence). CDR3 length: 15 residues. CDR3 amino acids: CASSPPTGTGTEAFF. In DNA, the CDR3 is TGTGCCAGTAGCCCCCCAACCGGGACGGGGACTGAAGCTTTCTTT.

This clonotype was seen repeatedly, ten times or more. This chain uses TRBV5-1 with TRBJ1-2; D ambiguous. The CDR3 contains 16 residues. Germline V gene data show CDR1 as SGHRS and CDR2 as YFSETQ. Trimming shortened V by 0 bases and J by 5 bases, and 17 bases separated the two germline ends. The CDR3 DNA is TGCGCCAGCAGCTTGGACGCACGGAGCCAAGAGTATGGCTACACCTTC. Protein product: CASSLDARSQEYGYTF.

This clonotype showed up just a few times. Since a much larger clone is just one base distant, this may be a read error. The J gene is TRBJ2-7, the V gene TRBV29-1, with 8 bases fitting TRBD1. CDR3 length equals 12 residues. The germline CDR1 and CDR2 sequences are SQVTM and ANQGSEA. CDR3 bases: TGCAGCGCCCAGGACAGGGTCTACGAGCTGTACTTC. Translating gives CSAQDRVYELYF.

This clonotype was seen repeatedly, ten times or more. The chain recombines TRBV18 with TRBJ1-2; 8 positions match TRBD1. The CDR3 runs 15 residues. CDR1 and CDR2 (germline): KGHSH, LQKENI. Trimming cost V 3 bases and J 7 bases; bases outside gene matches: 10. The DNA for the CDR3 is TGTGCCAGCTCACCTCCGGACAGGGAGGAGGTTGGCTACACCTTC. Encoded protein: CASSPPDREEVGYTF.

This clonotype was observed a few times. The gene calls are TRBV7-2 and TRBJ2-4, with 9 nucleotides matching TRBD2. V shed 5 bases and J 8 bases; nucleotides not matched to a gene: 10. Germline V gene sequence: CDR1 SGHTA, CDR2 FQGNSA. This CDR3 has 15 amino acids. The CDR3 reads CASSREAGGGYIQYF. DNA for the CDR3: TGTGCCAGCAGCCGTGAGGCGGGGGGGGGCTACATTCAGTACTTC. Full variable domain (outside the CDR3, taken from reference TRBV7-2 and TRBJ2-4): GAGVSQSPSNKVTEKGKDVELRCDPISGHTALYWYRQSLGQGLEFLIYFQGNSAPDKSGLPSDRFSAERTGGSVSTLTIQRTQQEDSAVYLCASSREAGGGYIQYFGAGTRLSVL.

With regard to this clonotype: A read error may account for a junction end that differs from germline. This sequence joins TRBV20-1 and TRBJ1-5; D remains ambiguous. This CDR3 has 14 amino acids. From germline, CDR1 is DFQATT and CDR2 SNEGSKA (reference sequence). The CDR3 DNA is TGCAGTGCTCCTGGAGGCATGGAAAGTCAGCCTCAGCATTTT. It yields the protein CSAPGGMESQPQHF.

This clonotype was detected many times. The chain carries TRBV12-3 or TRBV12-4 and TRBJ2-2; D remains ambiguous. Trimming stripped 6 bases from V and 4 bases from J, with 9 bases between. CDR3 length: 13 residues. This CDR3 is CASRVGGTGELFF. DNA for the CDR3: TGTGCCAGCAGGGTCGGCGGCACCGGGGAGCTGTTTTTT.

This clonotype was picked up many times. The chain links TRBV7-8 to TRBJ1-5; TRBD1 might be the D (6 bases). CDR1 is SGHVS and CDR2 is FQNEAQ in the germline V gene. The CDR3 runs to 13 residues. Trimming took 5 bases from V and 7 from J, leaving 12 bases between them. The CDR3 coding sequence is TGTGCCAGCAGCCATTCCAGGGGACAGCCCCAGCATTTT. Translation: CASSHSRGQPQHF.

This clonotype was counted a few times. A much larger clone lies one base from this, so it may be a read error. CDR3 in amino acids: CASSQTSYEQYF. CDR3 bases: TGTGCCAGCAGCCAGACCTCCTACGAGCAGTACTTC. The chain has TRBV3-1 and TRBJ2-7; D call uncertain. Trimming pared 3 bases from V and 0 bases from J, leaving 3 bases between. The CDR3 loop spans 12 amino acids. Germline V gene sequence: CDR1 LGHDT, CDR2 YNNKEL (reference sequence).

This clonotype was recorded only once. A much larger clone is a single base away; this may be a read error. The chain has TRBV15 and TRBJ2-2; D gene unclear. CDR1 and CDR2 from the germline V gene are LNHNV and YYDKDF (reference sequence). The CDR3 extends over 15 amino acids. The CDR3 DNA reads as TGTGCCACCATCAGAGAAACCCCCACCACCGGGGAGCTGTTTTTT. Its translation: CATIRETPTTGELFF.

At least ten counts were recorded for this clonotype. This sequence joins TRBV20-1 and TRBJ2-7; the match to TRBD1 covers 7 bases. V lost 7 bases to trimming and J lost 2 bases; unmatched junction nucleotides: 8. CDR3 length: 13 residues. Germline loops: CDR1 DFQATT, CDR2 SNEGSKA (reference sequence). The CDR3 protein is CSVGQEVTYEQYF. In DNA, the CDR3 is TGCAGTGTCGGACAGGAGGTAACCTACGAGCAGTACTTC.